This T cell receptor (beta chain) was obtained from a study of graft-versus-host responses after intestinal transplantation. This table comes from immunoSEQ multiplex PCR, and its TCRdb copy is limited to in-frame clones, with some not included. The sample holds roughly 81,000 clones; about four fifths are singletons and the top ten take around 0.8%. V dropped 6 bases and J dropped 8 bases, with 16 bases sitting between them. From germline, CDR1 is SNHLY and CDR2 FYNNEI. The CDR3 is made up of 14 amino acids. With respect to this clone: Its target is not known.

This material consisted of unstimulated CD4+ T cells sorted from spleen or lymph node cells, taken before intestinal transplant. The source is a human donor who received an intestinal transplant. This chain joins TRBV2 and TRBJ1-4, with TRBD1 as a possible D gene (5 bases). CDR3 coding DNA: TGTGCCAGCAGACCCGACGTGGGGCGGGAAAAACTGTTTTTT. Protein product: CASRPDVGREKLFF.